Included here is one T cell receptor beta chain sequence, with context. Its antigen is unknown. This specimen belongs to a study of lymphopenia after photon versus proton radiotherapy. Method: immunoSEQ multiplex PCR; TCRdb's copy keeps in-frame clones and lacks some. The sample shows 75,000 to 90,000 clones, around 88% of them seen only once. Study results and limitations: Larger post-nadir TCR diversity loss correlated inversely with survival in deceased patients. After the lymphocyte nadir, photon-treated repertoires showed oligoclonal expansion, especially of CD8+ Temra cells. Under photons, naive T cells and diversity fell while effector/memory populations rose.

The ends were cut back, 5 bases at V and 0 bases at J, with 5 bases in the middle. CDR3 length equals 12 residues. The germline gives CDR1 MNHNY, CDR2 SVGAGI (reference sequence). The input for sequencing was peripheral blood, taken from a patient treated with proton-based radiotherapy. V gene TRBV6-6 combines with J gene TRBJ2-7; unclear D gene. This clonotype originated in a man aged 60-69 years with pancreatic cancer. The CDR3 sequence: CASSTTSYEQYF. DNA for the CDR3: TGTGCCAGCAGTACAACCTCCTACGAGCAGTACTTC.